A single sample is the source of the 14 T cell receptor beta chains below, sequenced in a study of blood T cells in healthy people across ages. A second PCR, run for about 6 to 12 cycles, used a sample-barcoded 5' primer plus a J-beta primer mix. TCRdb itself ran the 5' RACE reads through MiXCR, one entry per CDR3 protein. The sample contains approximately 730,000 distinct CDR3 sequences, around half of which appear only once. Sample: blood. The receptors stem from a man at least 80 years old in good health.

In this sample, this clonotype turned up once. The V and J genes are TRBV10-3 and TRBJ2-7; tentatively, D is TRBD2 (5 bases). The CDR3 runs to 14 residues. The V gene's germline CDR1 is ENHRY and CDR2 SYGVKD. CDR3 sequence (DNA): TGTGTCACGAGGGCGGATAGCTCCTACAATGAGCAGTACTTC. It encodes CVTRADSSYNEQYF.

This clonotype occurred a few times. The rearrangement joins TRBV10-3 to TRBJ2-7; a weak D match, TRBD2 (6 bases). The V end lost 8 bases, the J end lost 11 bases, and 19 bases lay between the germline ends. Germline lookup yields CDR1 ENHRY and CDR2 SYGVKD. This CDR3 spans 12 amino acids. The CDR3 DNA follows: TGTGCCATCCGGGACGGCGGGACGCGGGAGTACTTC. Translation gives CAIRDGGTREYF.

This clonotype has a handful of counts. J is TRBJ2-5 and V is TRBV24-1; the D gene could be TRBD1 or TRBD2 (5 bases each). CDR3 length equals 16 residues. Trimming took off 6 bases at V and 2 bases at J, with 18 bases between the two ends. CDR1 and CDR2 (germline): KGHDR, SFDVKD. The CDR3 here is CATSTDTRKGQETQYF. In DNA, the CDR3 is TGTGCCACCAGTACTGATACTAGGAAGGGGCAAGAGACCCAGTACTTC.

V gene TRBV5-5 combines with J gene TRBJ1-2; no reliable D call. Trimming shortened V by 0 bases and J by 6 bases, and 15 bases separated the two germline ends. This CDR3 has 15 residues. Germline assignment: CDR1 SGHKS and CDR2 YYEKEE (reference sequence). The CDR3 region has the DNA TGTGCCAGCAGCTTGGGCAACTCTCGGCGAAATGGCTACACCTTC. Amino acids: CASSLGNSRRNGYTF.

This clonotype occurred a few times. This chain uses TRBV9 with TRBJ2-1; 15 bases are a match to TRBD2. V gave up 2 bases and J gave up 8 bases; unmatched junction bases: 5. CDR3 length: 16 residues. The V gene's germline CDR1 is SGDLS and CDR2 YYNGEE. CDR3 sequence (DNA): TGTGCCAGCAGCGTGGGACTAGCGGGAGGAAACGATGAGCAGTTCTTC. It is translated as CASSVGLAGGNDEQFF.

The chain uses TRBV3-1 and TRBJ2-7, with D perhaps TRBD2 (5 bases). This CDR3 comprises 15 residues. V lost 0 bases to trimming and J lost 3 bases, with 12 bases between them. Germline CDR1 reads LGHDT; CDR2 reads YNNKEL (reference sequence). CDR3 protein: CASSQERLGSYEQYF. CDR3 sequence (DNA): TGTGCCAGCAGCCAAGAACGGTTAGGGAGCTACGAGCAGTACTTC.

The chain joins TRBV6-2 or TRBV6-3 to TRBJ2-7, with a tentative D call TRBD1 (5 bases). Germline V gene lookup returns CDR1 MNHEY and CDR2 SVGEGT. This CDR3 has 15 amino acids. V shed 5 bases and J shed 2 bases, with 16 bases lying between them. The DNA of the CDR3 is TGTGCCAGCAGTCAGACAGAGTATACGACCTACGAGCAGTACTTC. It is translated as CASSQTEYTTYEQYF.

This clonotype was seen ten or more times. The rearrangement uses TRBV20-1 and TRBJ2-7; D possibly matches TRBD1 or TRBD2 (7 bases each). The CDR3 is made up of 12 amino acids. The germline CDR1 and CDR2 sequences are DFQATT and SNEGSKA (reference sequence). The CDR3 DNA sequence: TGCAGCCAGCGGGGACAGACCTACGAGCAGTACTTC. Its translation: CSQRGQTYEQYF.

The V call is TRBV28, the J call TRBJ2-1, with D perhaps TRBD1 or TRBD2 (5 bases each). Germline values: CDR1 MDHEN, CDR2 SYDVKM. This CDR3 is 18 amino acids long. V gave up 5 bases and J gave up 0 bases, with 20 bases separating them. CDR3 sequence reads: CASSPIGWGSHSYNEQFF. Here the CDR3 DNA reads TGTGCCAGCAGTCCAATAGGGTGGGGGAGCCACTCCTACAATGAGCAGTTCTTC.

The chain employs TRBV24-1 and TRBJ2-1, with D unclear. The CDR3 is 15 amino acids. Between the trimmed V and J ends, which lost 3 bases and 6 bases, there was a span of 14 bases. Germline-derived CDR1 and CDR2 are KGHDR and SFDVKD. The CDR3 sequence: CATSDLLGSINEQFF. In nucleotides, the CDR3 is TGTGCCACCAGTGATCTCCTGGGGTCCATCAATGAGCAGTTCTTC.

The rearrangement links TRBV20-1 to TRBJ2-7; 11 bases are a match to TRBD1. Germline CDR1 reads DFQATT; CDR2 reads SNEGSKA (reference sequence). The trim removed 5 bases at V and 10 bases at J, leaving 13 bases unmatched. The CDR3 has 14 amino acids. CDR3 coding DNA: TGCAGTGCTCGACCGGGACAGGGGGACCGAAACCAGTACTTC. This sequence encodes CSARPGQGDRNQYF.

This chain joins TRBV15 and TRBJ2-4, with 12 bases identical to TRBD2. This CDR3 region has 20 residues. The V gene end was trimmed by 0 bases and the J gene end by 0 bases; junction bases not matched to a gene: 9. The germline V gene has CDR1 LNHNV and CDR2 YYDKDF (reference sequence). The CDR3 reads CATSRDPRTSGNLAKNIQYF. Here the CDR3 DNA reads TGTGCCACCAGCAGAGATCCTAGGACTAGCGGGAACCTAGCCAAAAACATTCAGTACTTC.

The chain joins TRBV27 to TRBJ2-1; tentatively, D is TRBD1 (5 bases). Trimming removed 2 bases at V and 15 bases at J, with 20 bases between. This CDR3 has 14 residues. CDR1 and CDR2 from the germline V gene are MNHEY and SMNVEV (reference sequence). The CDR3 DNA follows: TGTGCCAGCAGTTTAAAGGGGTCCACCGGCGATCGGTTCTTC. Translating gives CASSLKGSTGDRFF.

V usage is TRBV28 and J usage is TRBJ2-5, with D hard to call. The V gene lost 7 bases and the J gene lost 2 bases, with 11 bases spanning the gap. Germline values: CDR1 MDHEN, CDR2 SYDVKM. The CDR3 totals 13 residues. CDR3 residues: CASKQMMQETQYF. The CDR3 nucleotides are TGTGCCAGCAAGCAAATGATGCAAGAGACCCAGTACTTC. Together with reference TRBV28 and TRBJ2-5, the CDR3 gives the full variable domain: DVKVTQSSRYLVKRTGEKVFLECVQDMDHENMFWYRQDPGLGLRLIYFSYDVKMKEKGDIPEGYSVSREKKERFSLILESASTNQTSMYLCASKQMMQETQYFGPGTRLLVL.